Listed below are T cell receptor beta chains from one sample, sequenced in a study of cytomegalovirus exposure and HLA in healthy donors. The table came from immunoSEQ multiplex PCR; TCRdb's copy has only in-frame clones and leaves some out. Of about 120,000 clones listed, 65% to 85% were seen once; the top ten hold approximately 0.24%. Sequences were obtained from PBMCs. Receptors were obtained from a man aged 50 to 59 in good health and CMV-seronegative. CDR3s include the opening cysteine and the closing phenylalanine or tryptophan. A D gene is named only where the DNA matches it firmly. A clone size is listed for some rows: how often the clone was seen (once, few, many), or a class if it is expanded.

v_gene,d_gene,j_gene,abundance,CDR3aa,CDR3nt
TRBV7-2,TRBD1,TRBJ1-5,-,CASSRTGGAQQPQHF,TGTGCCAGCAGCCGGACAGGGGGCGCCCAGCAGCCCCAGCATTTT
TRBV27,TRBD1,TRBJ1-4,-,CASSMGTGEKLFF,TGTGCCAGCAGTATGGGGACAGGGGAAAAACTGTTTTTT
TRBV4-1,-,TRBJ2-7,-,CASSQEFATGAWYYYEQYF,-
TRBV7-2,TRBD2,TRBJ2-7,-,CASKRSGGPSEQYF,TGTGCCAGCAAACGTAGCGGGGGCCCCTCCGAGCAGTACTTC
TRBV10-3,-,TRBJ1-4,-,CAISEGQSIEKLFF,TGTGCCATCAGTGAAGGACAGTCTATTGAAAAACTGTTTTTT
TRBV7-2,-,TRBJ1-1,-,CASSLDLRAVNTEAFF,TGTGCCAGCAGCTTAGATCTCAGGGCGGTGAACACTGAAGCTTTCTTT
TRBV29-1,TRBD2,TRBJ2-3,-,CSLSFSGSTDTQYF,TGCAGCTTATCCTTTAGCGGGAGCACAGATACGCAGTATTTT
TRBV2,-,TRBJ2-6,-,CASSATRGTGANVLTF,TGTGCCAGCAGTGCGACCAGGGGTACTGGGGCCAACGTCCTGACTTTC
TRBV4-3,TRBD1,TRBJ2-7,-,CASSQADRGYEQYF,TGCGCCAGCAGCCAAGCGGACAGGGGCTACGAGCAGTACTTC
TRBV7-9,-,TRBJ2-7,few,CASSLYREGYEQYF,TGTGCCAGCAGCTTATACAGGGAGGGGTACGAGCAGTACTTC
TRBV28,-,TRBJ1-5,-,CASSEDTSNQPQHF,TGTGCCAGCAGTGAGGATACGAGCAATCAGCCCCAGCATTTT
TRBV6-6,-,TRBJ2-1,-,CASSYSLGRGEQFF,TGTGCCAGCAGTTACTCGTTAGGCCGGGGTGAGCAGTTCTTC
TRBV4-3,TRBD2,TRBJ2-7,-,CASSQDIASGSYEQYF,TGCGCCAGCAGCCAAGATATAGCTAGCGGGAGCTACGAGCAGTACTTC
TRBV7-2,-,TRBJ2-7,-,CASSFAGKQGEQYF,TGTGCCAGCAGCTTTGCAGGGAAGCAGGGCGAGCAGTACTTC
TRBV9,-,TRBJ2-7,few,CASSVATSGHEQYF,TGTGCCAGCAGCGTAGCCACAAGCGGCCACGAGCAGTACTTC
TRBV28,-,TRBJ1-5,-,CASSLGLGQGYNQPQHF,TGTGCCAGCAGTTTGGGTTTGGGGCAGGGGTACAATCAGCCCCAGCATTTT
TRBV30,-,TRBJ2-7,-,CAWSVSGRGYEQYF,TGTGCCTGGAGTGTATCGGGCAGGGGCTACGAGCAGTACTTC
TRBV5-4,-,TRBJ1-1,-,CASSPIAFGTEAFF,TGTGCCAGCAGTCCCATTGCATTCGGCACTGAAGCTTTCTTT
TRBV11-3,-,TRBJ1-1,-,CASSFGASTEAFF,TGTGCCAGCAGCTTTGGAGCATCCACTGAAGCTTTCTTT
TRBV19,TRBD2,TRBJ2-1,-,CASSKAGGLSYNEQFF,TGTGCCAGTAGTAAGGCGGGGGGGCTCTCCTACAATGAGCAGTTCTTC
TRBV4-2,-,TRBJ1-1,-,CASSQDHTGNTEAFF,TGTGCCAGCAGCCAAGATCATACAGGGAACACTGAAGCTTTCTTT
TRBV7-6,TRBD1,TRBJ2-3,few,CASSWTGEDTQYF,TGTGCCAGCAGCTGGACAGGGGAGGATACGCAGTATTTT
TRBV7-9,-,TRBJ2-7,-,CSSSLTAYEQYF,TGTTCCAGCAGCTTAACAGCCTACGAGCAGTACTTC
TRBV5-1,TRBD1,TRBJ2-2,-,CASSLARTGATGELFF,TGCGCCAGCAGCTTGGCCCGGACAGGGGCCACCGGGGAGCTGTTTTTT
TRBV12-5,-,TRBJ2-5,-,CASGLAKPLMVSQETQYF,TGTGCTAGTGGTTTGGCAAAGCCACTGATGGTTTCCCAAGAGACCCAGTACTTC
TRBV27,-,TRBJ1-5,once,CASRGSINSNQPQHF,TGTGCCAGCAGGGGCAGCATAAACAGCAATCAGCCCCAGCATTTT
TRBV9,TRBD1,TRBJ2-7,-,CASSVGAGQGNEQYF,TGTGCCAGCAGCGTAGGGGCGGGACAGGGTAACGAGCAGTACTTC
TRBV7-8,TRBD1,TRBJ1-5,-,CASSLDRGIQPQHF,TGTGCCAGCAGCCTTGACAGGGGTATACAGCCCCAGCATTTT
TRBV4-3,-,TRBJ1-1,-,CASSQEAGNLAEAFF,TGCGCCAGCAGCCAAGAAGCAGGGAATCTCGCTGAAGCTTTCTTT
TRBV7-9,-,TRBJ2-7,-,CSSSLGPYEQYF,TGTTCCAGCAGCTTAGGGCCTTACGAGCAGTACTTC
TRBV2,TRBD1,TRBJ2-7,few,CASGSGGYEQYF,TGTGCCAGCGGCTCAGGGGGCTACGAGCAGTACTTC
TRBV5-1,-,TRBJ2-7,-,CASSLEQGAHEQYF,TGCGCCAGCAGCTTGGAACAGGGAGCCCACGAGCAGTACTTC
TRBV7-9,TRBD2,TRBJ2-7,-,CASSLYGGGPRDEQYF,TGTGCCAGCAGCTTATACGGCGGGGGGCCCCGGGACGAGCAGTACTTC
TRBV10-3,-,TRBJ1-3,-,CAISGRDIISGNTIYF,TGTGCCATCAGTGGCCGGGACATCATCTCTGGAAACACCATATATTTT
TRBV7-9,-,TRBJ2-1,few,CASSTRQIFYNEQFF,TGTGCCAGCAGCACCCGACAGATATTCTACAATGAGCAGTTCTTC
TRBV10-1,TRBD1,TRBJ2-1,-,CASSESRQGNNEQFF,TGCGCCAGCAGTGAGTCTAGACAGGGCAACAATGAGCAGTTCTTC
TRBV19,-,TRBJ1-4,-,CASSIVRGNEKLFF,TGTGCCAGTAGTATAGTGCGCGGAAATGAAAAACTGTTTTTT
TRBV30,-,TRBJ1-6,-,CAWSVSVRDNSPLHF,TGTGCCTGGAGTGTAAGCGTCAGGGATAATTCACCCCTCCACTTT
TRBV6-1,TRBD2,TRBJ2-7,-,CASSEEGIGLAGYEQYF,TGTGCCAGCAGTGAGGAGGGGATCGGACTAGCGGGGTACGAGCAGTACTTC
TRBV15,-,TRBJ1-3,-,CATSAERSSGNTIYF,TGTGCCACCAGCGCTGAGCGAAGCTCTGGAAACACCATATATTTT
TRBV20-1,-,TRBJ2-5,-,CSASGEPQYF,TGCAGTGCTAGTGGGGAGCCCCAGTACTTC
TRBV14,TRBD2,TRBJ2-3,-,CASSLWGLAGDDTQYF,TGTGCCAGCAGTCTCTGGGGACTAGCGGGAGACGATACGCAGTATTTT
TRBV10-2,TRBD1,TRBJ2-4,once,CASRDRGRNIQYF,TGCGCCAGCAGGGACAGGGGGAGGAACATTCAGTACTTC
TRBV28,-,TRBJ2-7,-,CASSVLGGEQYF,TGTGCCAGCAGTGTGTTGGGGGGCGAGCAGTACTTC
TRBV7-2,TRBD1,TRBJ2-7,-,CASSSPRTGLYEQYF,TGTGCCAGCAGCTCCCCCAGGACAGGGTTATACGAGCAGTACTTC
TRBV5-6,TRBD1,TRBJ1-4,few,CASSPGTANEKLFF,TGTGCCAGCAGCCCCGGGACAGCTAATGAAAAACTGTTTTTT
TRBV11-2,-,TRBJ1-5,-,CASSLVLRQPQHF,TGTGCCAGCAGCTTAGTATTGCGGCAGCCCCAGCATTTT
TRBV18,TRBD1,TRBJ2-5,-,CASSSWTGGGETQYF,TGTGCCAGCTCATCTTGGACAGGGGGTGGAGAGACCCAGTACTTC
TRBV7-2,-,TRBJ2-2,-,CASSPEGGRVLFF,TGTGCCAGCAGCCCGGAGGGGGGGAGGGTCCTGTTTTTT
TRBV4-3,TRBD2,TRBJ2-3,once,CASSQGSGGSTDTQYF,TGCGCCAGCAGCCAAGGGAGCGGGGGGAGCACAGATACGCAGTATTTT
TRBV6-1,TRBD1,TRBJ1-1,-,CASSDRQGNTEAFF,TGTGCCAGCAGTGACCGACAGGGGAACACTGAAGCTTTCTTT
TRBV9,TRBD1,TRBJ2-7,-,CASSVGQGHEQYF,TGTGCCAGCAGCGTAGGACAGGGTCACGAGCAGTACTTC
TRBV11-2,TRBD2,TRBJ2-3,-,CASSPRGGYASTDTQYF,TGTGCCAGCAGCCCCCGGGGGGGGTACGCAAGCACAGATACGCAGTATTTT
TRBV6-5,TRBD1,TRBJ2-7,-,CASRSRDRVCEQYF,TGTGCCAGCCGGTCCCGGGACAGGGTCTGCGAGCAGTACTTC
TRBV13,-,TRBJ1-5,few,CASSLQDQPQHF,TGTGCCAGCAGCTTACAGGATCAGCCCCAGCATTTT
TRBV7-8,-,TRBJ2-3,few,CASSRSRGDTQYF,TGTGCCAGCAGCCGGTCCAGAGGGGATACGCAGTATTTT